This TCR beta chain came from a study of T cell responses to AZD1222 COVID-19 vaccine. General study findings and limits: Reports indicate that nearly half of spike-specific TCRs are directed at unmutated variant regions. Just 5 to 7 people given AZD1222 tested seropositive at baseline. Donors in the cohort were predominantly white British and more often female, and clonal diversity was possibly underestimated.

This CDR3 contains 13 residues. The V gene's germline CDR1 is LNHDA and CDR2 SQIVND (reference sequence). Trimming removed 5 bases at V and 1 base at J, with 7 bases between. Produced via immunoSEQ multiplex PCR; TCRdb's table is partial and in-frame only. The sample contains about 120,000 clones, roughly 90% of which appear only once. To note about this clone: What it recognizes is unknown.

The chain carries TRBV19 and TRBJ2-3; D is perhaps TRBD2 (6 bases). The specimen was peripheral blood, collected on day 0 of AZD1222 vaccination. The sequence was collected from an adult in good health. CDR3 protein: CASSSSGTDTQYF. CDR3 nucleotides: TGTGCCAGTAGTTCTAGCGGCACAGATACGCAGTATTTT.